This entry is about one T cell receptor beta chain. The sample originates from a study of blood T cells in healthy people across ages. At the level of the study: Template switching picked up about one barcoded beta molecule for each two T cells.

The germline V gene encodes CDR1 SQVTM and CDR2 ANQGSEA. This CDR3 is 10 amino acids long. V was trimmed by 6 bases and J by 4 bases, leaving 6 bases between them. A second PCR, run for about 7 to 11 cycles, used a sample-barcoded 5' primer plus a J-beta primer mix. The authors tagged each cDNA molecule using a template-switch adaptor with 12 random nucleotides. One entry per CDR3 protein, called by TCRdb with MiXCR from the 5' RACE reads. The data hold roughly 800,000 distinct CDR3 sequences, with around 25% observed a single time. The data also belong to a second study, concerning T cells of mothers and their children. Turning to that study: The study recruited three healthy Caucasian mothers and their six children as donors.

Material: blood. This clonotype originated in a boy aged 10-17 years in good health. The chain has TRBV29-1 and TRBJ1-2; no clear D. This chain's CDR3 is CSVKSYGYTF. The CDR3 region has the DNA TGCAGCGTAAAGTCCTATGGCTACACCTTC.